This T cell receptor (beta chain) was documented in a study of blood T cell repertoires in COVID-19. Looking at the study overall: Researchers got acute and convalescent COVID-19 samples from the United States, Italy and Spain. The cDNA or gDNA used as material had been derived from T cells, B-cell-depleted T cells, or PBMCs.

In the original workflow: Quantification of nucleated cells was approximated via reference gene primer amplification. Assay: immunoSEQ multiplex PCR; the TCRdb copy retains only in-frame clones and omits some. For V, J and clone size, that table is used; D and trimming come from the DNA. The sample lists about 28,000 clones; approximately 86% were seen once. Germline V lookup: CDR1 SGHDT, CDR2 YYEEEE. The length of the CDR3 is 17 residues. J lost 1 base, V lost 2 bases, and 11 bases had no gene match. The TCR was taken from a man aged 60 to 75 with active COVID-19. The sequenced material came from peripheral blood. This chain joins TRBV5-6 and TRBJ1-1; 7 bases match TRBD1. The CDR3 bases are TGTGCCAGCAGCTTAGGAGGGGGCCGGAGGAGGAACACTGAAGCTTTCTTT. Translating it yields CASSLGGGRRRNTEAFF.